This TCR beta chain was observed in a study of neurological immune-mediated disorders. Findings of the study overall: On phylogenetic grouping, the repertoires of 18 of 34 multiple sclerosis patients fell within one related-CDR3 cluster, constituting a possible signature.

This clonotype was seen ten or more times. Its antigen is unidentified. cDNA synthesis was performed by 5'RACE with 10-nucleotide random UMIs. Every sequencing run gave over 190 million TCR-beta sequences, taken from 15-18 subjects. Using its own MiXCR run on the 5' RACE reads, TCRdb lists one record per CDR3 protein. The sample lists tens of thousands of distinct CDR3 sequences; over 4% were seen once. Germline CDR1 is ENHRY and CDR2 is SYGVKD. The length of the CDR3 is 17 residues. V gave up 2 bases and J gave up 0 bases, with 14 bases separating them. The receptor's source is a human donor with multiple sclerosis. The donor label of this sample is uncertain. The chain uses TRBV10-3 and TRBJ1-5; D may be TRBD1 (6 bases). Material for sequencing was PBMCs. CDR3 loop: CAISERGGSYSNQPQHF. The DNA of the CDR3 is TGTGCCATCAGTGAGAGGGGGGGCAGTTATAGCAATCAGCCCCAGCATTTT.